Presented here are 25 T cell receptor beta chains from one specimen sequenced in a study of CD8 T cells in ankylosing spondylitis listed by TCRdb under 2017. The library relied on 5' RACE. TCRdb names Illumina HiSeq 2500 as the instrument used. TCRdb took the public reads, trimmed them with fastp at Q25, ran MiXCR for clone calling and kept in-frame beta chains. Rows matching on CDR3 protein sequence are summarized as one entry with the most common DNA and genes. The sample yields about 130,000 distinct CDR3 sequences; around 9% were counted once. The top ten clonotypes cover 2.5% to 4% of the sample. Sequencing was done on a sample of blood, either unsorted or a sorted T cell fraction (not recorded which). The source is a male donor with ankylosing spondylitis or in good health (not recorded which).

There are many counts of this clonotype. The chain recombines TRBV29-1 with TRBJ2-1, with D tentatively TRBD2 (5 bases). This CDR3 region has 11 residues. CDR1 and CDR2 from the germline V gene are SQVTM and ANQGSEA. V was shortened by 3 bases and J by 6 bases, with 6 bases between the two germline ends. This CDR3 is CSVEDFNEQFF. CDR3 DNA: TGCAGCGTTGAGGACTTCAATGAGCAGTTCTTC.

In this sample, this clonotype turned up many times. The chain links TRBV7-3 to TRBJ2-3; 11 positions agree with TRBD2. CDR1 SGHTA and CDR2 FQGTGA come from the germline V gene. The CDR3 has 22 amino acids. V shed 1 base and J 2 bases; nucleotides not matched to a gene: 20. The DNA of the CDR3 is TGTGCCAGCAGCTTAAACCCGGAGGGAGTAGCGGGAGGGCCAAAACTCACAGATACGCAGTATTTT. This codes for CASSLNPEGVAGGPKLTDTQYF.

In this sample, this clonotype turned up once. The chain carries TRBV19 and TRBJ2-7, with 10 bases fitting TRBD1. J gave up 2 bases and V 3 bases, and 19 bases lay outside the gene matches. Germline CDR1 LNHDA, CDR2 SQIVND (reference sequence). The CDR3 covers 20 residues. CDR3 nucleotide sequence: TGTGCCAGTAGTATCCACCCCGGGACAGGGGACGTAAAGAGGACCTACGAGCAGTACTTC. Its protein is CASSIHPGTGDVKRTYEQYF.

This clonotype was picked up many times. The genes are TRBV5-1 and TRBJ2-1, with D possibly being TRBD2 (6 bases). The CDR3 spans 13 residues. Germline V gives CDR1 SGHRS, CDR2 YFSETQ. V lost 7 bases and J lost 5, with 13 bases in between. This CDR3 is CASYARTNNEQFF. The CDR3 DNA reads TGCGCCAGCTATGCCAGGACTAACAATGAGCAGTTCTTC.

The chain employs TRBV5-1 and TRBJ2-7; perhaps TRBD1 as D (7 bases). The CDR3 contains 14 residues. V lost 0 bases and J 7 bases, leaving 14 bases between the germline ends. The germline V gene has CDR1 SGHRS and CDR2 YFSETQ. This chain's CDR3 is CASSLDWSGGEQYF. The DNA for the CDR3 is TGCGCCAGCAGCTTGGATTGGTCAGGGGGGGAGCAGTACTTC.

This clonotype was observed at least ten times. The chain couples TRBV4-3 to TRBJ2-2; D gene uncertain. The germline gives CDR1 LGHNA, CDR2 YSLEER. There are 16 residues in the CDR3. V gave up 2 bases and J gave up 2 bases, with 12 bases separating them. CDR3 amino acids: CASSQPTGPNTGELFF. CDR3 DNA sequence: TGCGCCAGCAGCCAACCCACCGGGCCCAACACCGGGGAGCTGTTTTTT.

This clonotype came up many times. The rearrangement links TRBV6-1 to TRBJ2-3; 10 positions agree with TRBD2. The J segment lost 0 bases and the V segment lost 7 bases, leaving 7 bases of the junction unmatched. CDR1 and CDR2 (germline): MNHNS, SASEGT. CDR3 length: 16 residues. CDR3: CASNPLAGLSTDTQYF. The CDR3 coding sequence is TGTGCCAGCAACCCACTAGCGGGGCTGAGCACAGATACGCAGTATTTT.

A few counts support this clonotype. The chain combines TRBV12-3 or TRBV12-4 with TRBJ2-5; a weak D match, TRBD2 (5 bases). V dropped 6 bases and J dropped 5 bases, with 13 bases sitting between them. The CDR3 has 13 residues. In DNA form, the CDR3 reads TGTGCCAGCAGCAGAGGAGCGGACGAGACCCAGTACTTC. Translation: CASSRGADETQYF.

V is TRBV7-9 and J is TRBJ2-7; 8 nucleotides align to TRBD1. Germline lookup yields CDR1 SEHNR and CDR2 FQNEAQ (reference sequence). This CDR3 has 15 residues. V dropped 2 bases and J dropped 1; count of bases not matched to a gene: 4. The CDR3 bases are TGTGCCAGCAGCTTACCCGGACAGGGATCCTACGAGCAGTACTTC. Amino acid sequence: CASSLPGQGSYEQYF.

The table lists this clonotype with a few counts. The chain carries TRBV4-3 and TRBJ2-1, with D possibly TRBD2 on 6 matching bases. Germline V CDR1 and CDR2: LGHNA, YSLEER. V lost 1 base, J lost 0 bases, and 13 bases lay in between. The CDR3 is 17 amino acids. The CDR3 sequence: CASSQGFSGSSYNEQFF. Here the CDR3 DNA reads TGCGCCAGCAGCCAAGGATTTAGCGGTAGCTCCTACAATGAGCAGTTCTTC.

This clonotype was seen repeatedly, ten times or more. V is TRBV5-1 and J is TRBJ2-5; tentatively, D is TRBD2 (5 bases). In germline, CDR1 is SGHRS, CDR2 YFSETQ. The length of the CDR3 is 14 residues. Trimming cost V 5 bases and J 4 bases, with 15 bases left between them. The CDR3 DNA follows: TGCGCCAGCAGATCGGGATCAGAGTCAGAGACCCAGTACTTC. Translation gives CASRSGSESETQYF.

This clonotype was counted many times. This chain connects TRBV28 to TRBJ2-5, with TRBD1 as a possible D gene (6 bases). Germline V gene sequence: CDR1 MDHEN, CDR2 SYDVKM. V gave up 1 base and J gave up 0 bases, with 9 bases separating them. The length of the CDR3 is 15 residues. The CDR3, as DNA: TGTGCCAGCAGTTTATCCCGGGACAACCAAGAGACCCAGTACTTC. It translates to CASSLSRDNQETQYF.

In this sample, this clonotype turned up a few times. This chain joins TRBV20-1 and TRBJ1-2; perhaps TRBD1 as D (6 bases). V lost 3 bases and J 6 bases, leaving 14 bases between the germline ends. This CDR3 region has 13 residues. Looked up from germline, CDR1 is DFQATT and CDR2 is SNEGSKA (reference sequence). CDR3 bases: TGCAGTGCTAGGCCCCAGGGGAGGGATGGCTACACCTTC. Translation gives CSARPQGRDGYTF.

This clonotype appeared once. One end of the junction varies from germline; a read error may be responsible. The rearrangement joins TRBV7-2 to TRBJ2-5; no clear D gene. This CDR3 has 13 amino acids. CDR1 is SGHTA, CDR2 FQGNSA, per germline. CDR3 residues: CAISFGFQETQYF. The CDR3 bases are TGTGCCATCAGCTTTGGGTTCCAAGAGACCCAGTACTTC. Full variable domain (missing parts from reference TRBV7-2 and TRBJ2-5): GAGVSQSPSNKVTEKGKDVELRCDPISGHTALYWYRQSLGQGLEFLIYFQGNSAPDKSGLPSDRFSAERTGGSVSTLTIQRTQQEDSAVYLCAISFGFQETQYFGPGTRLLVL.

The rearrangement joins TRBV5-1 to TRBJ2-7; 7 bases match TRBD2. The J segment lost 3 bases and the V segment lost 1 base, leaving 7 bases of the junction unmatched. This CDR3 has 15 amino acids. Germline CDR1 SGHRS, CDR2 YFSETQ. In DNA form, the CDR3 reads TGCGCCAGCAGCTTGATGCGCGGGGGATACTACGAGCAGTACTTC. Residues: CASSLMRGGYYEQYF. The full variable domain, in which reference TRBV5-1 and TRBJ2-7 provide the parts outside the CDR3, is KAGVTQTPRYLIKTRGQQVTLSCSPISGHRSVSWYQQTPGQGLQFLFEYFSETQRNKGNFPGRFSGRQFSNSRSEMNVSTLELGDSALYLCASSLMRGGYYEQYFGPGTRLTVT.

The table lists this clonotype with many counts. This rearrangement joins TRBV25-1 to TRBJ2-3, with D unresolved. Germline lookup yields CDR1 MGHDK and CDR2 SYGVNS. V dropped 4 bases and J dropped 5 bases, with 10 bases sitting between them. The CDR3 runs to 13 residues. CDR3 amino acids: CASSGLIVDTQYF. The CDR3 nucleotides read TGTGCCAGCAGTGGCCTGATCGTAGATACGCAGTATTTT.

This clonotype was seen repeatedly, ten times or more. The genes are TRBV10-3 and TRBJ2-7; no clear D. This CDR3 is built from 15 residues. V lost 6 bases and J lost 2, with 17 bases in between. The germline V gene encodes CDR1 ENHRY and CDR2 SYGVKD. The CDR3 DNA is TGTGCCATCAGGGAACTTACCGGGCCGGCCTACGAGCAGTACTTC. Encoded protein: CAIRELTGPAYEQYF.

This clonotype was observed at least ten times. CDR3 loop: CASSQRTSGANVLTF. Here the CDR3 DNA reads TGTGCCAGCAGTCAGCGGACTTCTGGGGCCAACGTCCTGACTTTC. The chain joins TRBV12-3 or TRBV12-4 to TRBJ2-6; TRBD2 is a possible D gene (5 bases). V lost 5 bases and J lost 1, with 9 bases in between. The CDR3 is made up of 15 amino acids.

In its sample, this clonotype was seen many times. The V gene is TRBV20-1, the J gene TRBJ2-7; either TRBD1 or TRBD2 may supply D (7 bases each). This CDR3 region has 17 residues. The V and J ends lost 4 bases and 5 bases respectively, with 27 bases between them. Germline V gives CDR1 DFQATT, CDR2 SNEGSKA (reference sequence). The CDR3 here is CSAIQGLLANWVDEQYF. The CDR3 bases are TGCAGTGCTATACAGGGGCTACTAGCGAATTGGGTAGACGAGCAGTACTTC.

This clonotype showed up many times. In DNA form, the CDR3 reads TGTGCCAGCTCTAAATCGAACCAAGAGACCCAGTACTTC. This sequence encodes CASSKSNQETQYF. V and J are TRBV9 and TRBJ2-5; no reliable D call. The CDR3 has 13 amino acids. Germline CDR1 SGDLS, CDR2 YYNGEE. Trimming stripped 7 bases from V and 0 bases from J, with 10 bases between.

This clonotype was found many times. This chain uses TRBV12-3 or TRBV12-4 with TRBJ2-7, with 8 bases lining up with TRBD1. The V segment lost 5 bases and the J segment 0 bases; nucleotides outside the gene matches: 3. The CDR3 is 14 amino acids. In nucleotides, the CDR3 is TGTGCCAGCAGTGGGACAGGCAGCTCCTACGAGCAGTACTTC. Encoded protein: CASSGTGSSYEQYF.

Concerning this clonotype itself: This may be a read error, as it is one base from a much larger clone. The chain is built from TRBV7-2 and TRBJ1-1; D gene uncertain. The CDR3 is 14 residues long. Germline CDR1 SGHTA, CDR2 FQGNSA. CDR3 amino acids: CATSLLGENTEAFF. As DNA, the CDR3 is TGTGCCACCAGCTTACTTGGAGAGAACACTGAAGCTTTCTTT.

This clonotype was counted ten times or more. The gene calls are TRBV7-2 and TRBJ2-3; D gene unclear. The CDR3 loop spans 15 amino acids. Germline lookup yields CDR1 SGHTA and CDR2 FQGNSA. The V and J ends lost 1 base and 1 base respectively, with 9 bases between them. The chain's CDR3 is CASSLGLGGTDTQYF. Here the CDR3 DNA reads TGTGCCAGCAGCTTAGGCCTGGGCGGCACAGATACGCAGTATTTT.

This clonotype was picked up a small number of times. CDR3 DNA: TGTGCCAGCAGCCAAGCAACTGACACCGGGGAGCTGTTTTTT. It is translated as CASSQATDTGELFF. The chain couples TRBV3-1 to TRBJ2-2; D is unresolved. This CDR3 has 14 amino acids. Germline loops: CDR1 LGHDT, CDR2 YNNKEL (reference sequence). V lost 1 base, J lost 3 bases, and 6 bases lay in between.

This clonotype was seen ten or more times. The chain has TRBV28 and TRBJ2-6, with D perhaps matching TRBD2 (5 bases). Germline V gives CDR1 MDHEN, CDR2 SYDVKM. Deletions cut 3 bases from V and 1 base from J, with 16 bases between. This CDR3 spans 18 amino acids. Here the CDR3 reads CASSFLGPGSSGANVLTF. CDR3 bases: TGTGCCAGCAGTTTTCTCGGCCCGGGGTCTTCTGGGGCCAACGTCCTGACTTTC.